This entry concerns a single T cell receptor (beta chain). Under the authors' procedure: Amplifying reference gene primers gave estimates of nucleated cell counts. The method was immunoSEQ multiplex PCR; TCRdb's version includes in-frame clones alone and lacks a portion of them. The V and J calls and clone size were taken over from that table, and D and trimming were inferred from the DNA. The data hold about 380,000 clones, with about 80% observed a single time. The data are from a study of blood T cell repertoires in COVID-19. Study-wide background: Sample material is recorded as cDNA or gDNA derived from T cells, B-cell-depleted T cells, or PBMCs.

The CDR3 extends over 16 amino acids. After removal of 6 bases from V and 7 bases from J, the junction contained 14 bases not matched to a gene. Germline V lookup: CDR1 SGHAT, CDR2 FQNNGV. The TCR was taken from a human donor with acute or convalescent COVID-19. The donor label of this sample is uncertain. This rearrangement joins TRBV11-2 to TRBJ2-1; 8 nucleotides align to TRBD2. The specimen was peripheral blood. CDR3 region: CASSRLIGSGVNEQFF. In nucleotides, the CDR3 is TGTGCCAGCAGTCGGCTAATTGGTAGCGGGGTTAATGAGCAGTTCTTC. Complete variable domain (other parts from reference TRBV11-2 and TRBJ2-1): EAGVAQSPRYKIIEKRQSVAFWCNPISGHATLYWYQQILGQGPKLLIQFQNNGVVDDSQLPKDRFSAERLKGVDSTLKIQPAKLEDSAVYLCASSRLIGSGVNEQFFGPGTRLTVL.